Described below is a single TCR beta chain sequence and its context. Its antigen remains undetermined. Per-base qualities were not stored, and no clone one base away is much larger. This sample is drawn from a study of T cells after yellow fever vaccination (dated by TCRdb to between 2018 and 2021). About the investigation overall: Libraries from fractions with low cell numbers were prepared with the SMART-Seq v4 Ultra Low Input RNA kit. To follow T-cell clones before and after both primary and booster YFV17D yellow fever vaccination, bulk TCR alpha and beta repertoires underwent longitudinal sequencing. Two healthy male donors made up the cohort, one aged 18 to 29 years and the other aged 30 to 40 years. Blood was drawn at multiple timepoints before and after primary and secondary immunization, with bulk PBMC replicates and cell subsets isolated.

The sample's treatment or condition label, in plain terms: live attenuated yellow fever vaccine strain. At each blood-draw timepoint, two biological replicates of bulk PBMCs were collected. A standard Ficoll-Paque protocol was used to isolate PBMCs from peripheral blood. RNA was extracted with TriZol from bulk PBMCs, CD4 and CD8 fractions, and dextramer-positive and dextramer-negative fractions. TCR cDNA was made using 5'RACE template switching, a step that added a universal primer site and unique molecular identifiers. cDNA synthesis was primed from both the TCR alpha and TCR beta constant segments. Two PCR steps were used to amplify libraries, with sample barcodes and sequencing adapters being added in the second step. Libraries were sequenced on Illumina HiSeq 2500 (2x100 bp) or NovaSeq (2x150 bp). The original methods were these. Demultiplexing of reads and collapsing into UMI consensus sequences were performed with MIGEC, and V(D)J alignment was carried out with MiXCR. Vaccine-responding clonotypes were identified with edgeR using replicate PBMC samples, with FDR below 0.01 and a log2 fold change above 5 up to day 15 being required. Each bulk clonotype was labeled CD4 or CD8 based on which sequenced repertoire, CD4 or CD8, contained the clonotype at higher abundance. The public sequencing data were trimmed at Q25 with fastp and processed into clonotypes with MiXCR by TCRdb, which kept only in-frame beta chains. Merged by CDR3 protein, the rows form single entries marked with the most common genes and DNA. The V and J calls and clone size are TCRdb's, not the authors'. This sample lists some 390,000 distinct CDR3 sequences; 6.2% were detected once. Approximately 15% of the sample lies in the top ten.

Via the germline V gene, CDR1 is SGHTA and CDR2 FQGNSA. For this chain, trimming is 2 bases at the V end and 2 bases at the J end, and the number of junction bases without a gene match is 5. The CDR3, cysteine through phenylalanine, is 16 amino acids long. Only the CDR3 region is kept as DNA, spanning 48 bases read in frame from base 1. The full study reports these points: Compared with the primary T-cell response, the secondary T-cell response was faster but weaker, reaching its peak on day 5 rather than on day 15. Most clones expanded after primary vaccination (around 97% of CD4 and 70% to 90% of CD8) were re-detected after the booster, suggesting that broad memory maintenance occurred. A small fraction of clonotypes appeared in both the CD4 and CD8 compartments, likely as a result of convergent recombination. Because the study included only two donors, the extent to which the findings can be generalized is limited. Computational filtering was required because FACS-sorted repertoires could contain abundant contaminating clonotypes from the bulk population.

The origin of this receptor is a young man who received the YFV17D yellow fever vaccine. The receptor chain draws on TRBV7-2 and TRBJ2-7; 11 central nucleotides agree with TRBD2. The specimen was PBMCs, collected 5 days after the yellow fever booster vaccination. CDR3 region: CASSLTPLAGAYEQYF. The base sequence is TGTGCCAGCAGCTTAACACCACTAGCGGGAGCCTACGAGCAGTACTTC. The CDR3 plus the reference TRBV7-2 and TRBJ2-7 genes for the other parts give the full variable domain: GAGVSQSPSNKVTEKGKDVELRCDPISGHTALYWYRQSLGQGLEFLIYFQGNSAPDKSGLPSDRFSAERTGGSVSTLTIQRTQQEDSAVYLCASSLTPLAGAYEQYFGPGTRLTVT.